Listed here are 21 T cell receptor beta chains from one sample, sequenced in a study of OX40 agonist ivuxolimab in advanced cancers. The assay was immunoSEQ multiplex PCR, and TCRdb's table has in-frame clones only and misses some. Here the sample spans 55,000 to 80,000 clones, roughly four fifths being singletons. Here the sequenced sample was CD4+ or CD8+ T cells sorted from blood, taken in a trial of the OX40 agonist ivuxolimab. The receptors come from an adult with an advanced solid tumor such as melanoma, head and neck, liver or kidney cancer.

The rearrangement uses TRBV19 and TRBJ1-4; the D is unclear. V lost 1 base to trimming and J lost 8 bases, with 8 bases between them. The CDR3 has 13 residues. Germline CDR1 reads LNHDA; CDR2 reads SQIVND (reference sequence). The CDR3, as DNA: TGTGCCAGTAGTATAGGGATGCAAGAAAAACTGTTTTTT. Translating it yields CASSIGMQEKLFF.

CDR3 nucleotide sequence: TGTGCCAGCACCACTTCGACGGCAAACCAAGAGACCCAGTACTTC. It encodes CASTTSTANQETQYF. The V gene is TRBV16, the J gene TRBJ2-5; D remains unclear. Germline-derived CDR1 and CDR2 are KGHSY and FQNENV. The CDR3 runs to 15 residues. Trimming cost V 7 bases and J 0 bases, with 15 bases left between them.

The chain recombines TRBV7-2 with TRBJ1-1; D unclear. The V end lost 3 bases, the J end lost 8 bases, and 16 bases lay between the germline ends. Per the germline V gene, CDR1 is SGHTA and CDR2 is FQGNSA. The length of the CDR3 is 14 residues. CDR3 sequence (DNA): TGTGCCAGCAGCTTCCGGGCCTATCCTCTGGAAGCTTTCTTT. Its translation: CASSFRAYPLEAFF.

As for this clone: The sample holds other DNA sequences that translate to the same CDR3. The chain employs TRBV7-2 and TRBJ1-2; tentatively, D is TRBD1 (5 bases). The CDR3 has 12 amino acids. V was clipped by 3 bases and J by 4 bases, with 6 bases between them. The germline gives CDR1 SGHTA, CDR2 FQGNSA. The CDR3 reads CASSFGGYGYTF. CDR3 DNA: TGTGCCAGCAGCTTTGGGGGCTATGGCTACACCTTC.

J is TRBJ2-2 and V is TRBV6-5, with D perhaps assigned TRBD1 or TRBD2 (5 bases each). Germline CDR1 MNHEY, CDR2 SVGAGI. This CDR3 comprises 13 residues. Trimming took off 7 bases at V and 5 bases at J, with 11 bases between the two ends. CDR3 residues: CASKEGYTGELFF. CDR3 DNA: TGTGCCAGCAAAGAGGGGTATACCGGGGAGCTGTTTTTT.

This clone occurred once. This chain links TRBV19 with TRBJ1-4, with D uncertain. Trimming removed 4 bases from V and 0 bases from J, with 9 bases in between. The CDR3 length is 15 residues. Germline V gives CDR1 LNHDA, CDR2 SQIVND (reference sequence). The CDR3 coding sequence is TGTGCCAGTAGTACCGACTCATCAACTAATGAAAAACTGTTTTTT. Translation: CASSTDSSTNEKLFF.

V and J are TRBV11-2 and TRBJ2-1; the D is unclear. Germline V gives CDR1 SGHAT, CDR2 FQNNGV. The CDR3 is 10 residues long. V lost 3 bases to trimming and J lost 7 bases, with 1 base between them. The CDR3 spells CASSLNEQFF. The CDR3 nucleotides read TGTGCCAGCAGCTTGAATGAGCAGTTCTTC.

The gene calls are TRBV7-7 and TRBJ2-6; D possibly corresponds to TRBD1 (7 bases). Germline-derived CDR1 and CDR2 are SSHAT and FNYEAQ (reference sequence). CDR3 length: 19 amino acids. Trimming removed 5 bases at V and 0 bases at J, with 20 bases between. CDR3 loop: CASSPSPTGTPSGANVLTF. CDR3 DNA sequence: TGTGCCAGCAGCCCTTCCCCGACAGGGACTCCCTCTGGGGCCAACGTCCTGACTTTC.

This clone showed up just a few times. This chain links TRBV5-1 with TRBJ2-7, with a tentative D call TRBD2 (6 bases). The CDR3 sequence is 14 residues long. The germline gives CDR1 SGHRS, CDR2 YFSETQ. Trimming removed 0 bases at V and 0 bases at J, with 7 bases between. The DNA of the CDR3 is TGCGCCAGCAGCTTGGGCGGGACCTCCTACGAGCAGTACTTC. This sequence encodes CASSLGGTSYEQYF. The variable domain in full, completed from reference TRBV5-1 and TRBJ2-7, reads KAGVTQTPRYLIKTRGQQVTLSCSPISGHRSVSWYQQTPGQGLQFLFEYFSETQRNKGNFPGRFSGRQFSNSRSEMNVSTLELGDSALYLCASSLGGTSYEQYFGPGTRLTVT.

The CDR3 spells CASRPGGGAGETQYF. The CDR3 bases are TGTGCCAGCAGACCCGGGGGGGGCGCAGGGGAGACCCAGTACTTC. The chain joins TRBV6-1 to TRBJ2-5; TRBD2 matches at 8 bases. V shed 6 bases and J 5 bases; nucleotides not matched to a gene: 11. The CDR3 is made up of 15 amino acids. CDR1 and CDR2 from the germline V gene are MNHNS and SASEGT.

The CDR3 sequence is CASSLGGVAADQPQHF. In DNA, the CDR3 is TGTGCCAGCAGCTTAGGGGGGGTTGCCGCCGATCAGCCCCAGCATTTT. The chain is built from TRBV7-2 and TRBJ1-5; possible D gene TRBD1, 5 bases. CDR3 size: 16 residues. V dropped 1 base and J dropped 5 bases, with 15 bases sitting between them. Germline CDR1 reads SGHTA; CDR2 reads FQGNSA.

The CDR3: CASTVDPLSGYGYTF. DNA for the CDR3: TGTGCCAGCACCGTGGACCCCCTGTCAGGCTATGGCTACACCTTC. The chain recombines TRBV5-4 with TRBJ1-2; D not certain. With 6 bases removed from V and 4 bases from J, the gap between germline ends came to 19 bases. The CDR3 consists of 15 residues. The V gene's germline CDR1 is SGHNT and CDR2 YYREEE (reference sequence).

In its sample, this clone was seen once. V is TRBV7-2 and J is TRBJ2-3; D is ambiguous. From germline, CDR1 is SGHTA and CDR2 FQGNSA. The ends were cut back, 4 bases at V and 1 base at J, with 12 bases in the middle. The CDR3 runs to 15 residues. As DNA, the CDR3 is TGTGCCAGCAGCTCCTATGGTGGTGGCACAGATACGCAGTATTTT. Translating gives CASSSYGGGTDTQYF.

The rearrangement links TRBV7-2 to TRBJ2-3; D is unclear. From germline, CDR1 is SGHTA and CDR2 FQGNSA. V was trimmed by 4 bases and J by 5 bases, leaving 13 bases between them. The CDR3 contains 14 residues. CDR3 residues: CASSWVNRQDTQYF. CDR3 DNA sequence: TGTGCCAGCAGCTGGGTTAACAGACAAGATACGCAGTATTTT. Variable domain in full (rest from reference TRBV7-2 and TRBJ2-3): GAGVSQSPSNKVTEKGKDVELRCDPISGHTALYWYRQSLGQGLEFLIYFQGNSAPDKSGLPSDRFSAERTGGSVSTLTIQRTQQEDSAVYLCASSWVNRQDTQYFGPGTRLTVL.

This clone was detected only once. This chain joins TRBV4-3 and TRBJ2-7; tentatively, D is TRBD2 (5 bases). Germline CDR1 reads LGHNA; CDR2 reads YSLEER. V was cut by 1 base and J by 5 bases, with 9 bases left in between. This CDR3 has 13 residues. The CDR3 coding sequence is TGCGCCAGCAGCCAAGTTGCCGGGAACGAGCAGTACTTC. It translates to CASSQVAGNEQYF.

With respect to this clone: The identical CDR3 is also encoded by other nucleotide sequences in the sample. The V gene is TRBV7-2, the J gene TRBJ1-1; D might be TRBD1 (5 bases). V was pared by 1 base and J by 5 bases, with 11 bases between. The CDR3 has 14 residues. CDR1 is SGHTA and CDR2 is FQGNSA in the germline V gene. DNA for the CDR3: TGTGCCAGCAGCTTAGATGGGGGGGGAACTGAAGCTTTCTTT. This gives the protein CASSLDGGGTEAFF.

The V gene is TRBV19, the J gene TRBJ2-7; 11 nucleotides align to TRBD1. V shed 4 bases and J 7 bases; nucleotides not matched to a gene: 9. CDR1 and CDR2 from the germline V gene are LNHDA and SQIVND (reference sequence). The CDR3 extends over 15 amino acids. This CDR3 reads CASSTGTGGSREQYF. The CDR3 nucleotides read TGTGCCAGTAGTACCGGGACAGGGGGTTCTCGGGAGCAGTACTTC.

J is TRBJ1-2 and V is TRBV29-1; D not certain. The germline V gene encodes CDR1 SQVTM and CDR2 ANQGSEA. Trimming cost V 4 bases and J 2 bases, with 14 bases left between them. The CDR3 contains 14 residues. The CDR3 DNA reads as TGCAGCGTTGGGTATGAGATATGGAACTATGGCTACACCTTC. Its protein product is CSVGYEIWNYGYTF.

This clone has a single count. The rearrangement joins TRBV29-1 to TRBJ1-1; D is unresolved. The CDR3 is 13 residues long. V lost 5 bases and J lost 2, with 12 bases in between. Germline CDR1 SQVTM, CDR2 ANQGSEA. The chain's CDR3 is CSVIVAINTEAFF. The CDR3 DNA reads as TGCAGCGTTATTGTAGCGATCAACACTGAAGCTTTCTTT.

V gene TRBV2 combines with J gene TRBJ1-3; no clear D gene. The CDR3 sequence is 16 residues long. With 0 bases removed from V and 4 bases from J, the gap between germline ends came to 13 bases. The germline V gene has CDR1 SNHLY and CDR2 FYNNEI. The CDR3 DNA reads TGTGCCAGCAGTGAAGCTTCAGAAGCCTTCGGAAACACCATATATTTT. Translated: CASSEASEAFGNTIYF.

This clone was counted only a few times. The chain combines TRBV4-2 with TRBJ2-6; D not certain. The CDR3 runs to 15 residues. Per the germline V gene, CDR1 is LGHNA and CDR2 is YNFKEQ. Trimming left V 1 base short and J 2 bases short, with 6 bases between. The CDR3 here is CASSQGGAGANVLTF. As DNA, the CDR3 is TGTGCCAGCAGCCAAGGAGGTGCTGGGGCCAACGTCCTGACTTTC.